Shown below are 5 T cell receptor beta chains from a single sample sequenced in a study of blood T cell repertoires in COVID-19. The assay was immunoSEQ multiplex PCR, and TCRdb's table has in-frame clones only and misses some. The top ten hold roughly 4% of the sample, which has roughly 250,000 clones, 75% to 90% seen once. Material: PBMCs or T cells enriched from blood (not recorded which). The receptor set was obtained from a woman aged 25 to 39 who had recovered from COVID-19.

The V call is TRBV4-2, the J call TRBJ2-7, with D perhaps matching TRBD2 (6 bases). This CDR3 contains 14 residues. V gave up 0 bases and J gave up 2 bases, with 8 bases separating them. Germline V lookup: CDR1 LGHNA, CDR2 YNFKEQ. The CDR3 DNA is TGTGCCAGCAGCCAAGAGCGGGGAGCCTACGAGCAGTACTTC. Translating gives CASSQERGAYEQYF.

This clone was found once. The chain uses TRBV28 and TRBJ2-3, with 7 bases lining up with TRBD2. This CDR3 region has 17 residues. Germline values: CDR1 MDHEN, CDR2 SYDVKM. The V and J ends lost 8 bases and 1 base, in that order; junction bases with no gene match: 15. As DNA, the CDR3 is TGTGCCAGCTCCTCAAGCGGGCTTGGGGGGGGCACAGATACGCAGTATTTT. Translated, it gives CASSSSGLGGGTDTQYF.

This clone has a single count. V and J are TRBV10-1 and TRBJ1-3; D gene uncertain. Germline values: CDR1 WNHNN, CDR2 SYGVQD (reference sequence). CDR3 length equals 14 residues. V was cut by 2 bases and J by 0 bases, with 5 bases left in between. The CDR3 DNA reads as TGCGCCAGCAGTGAGAGGAGCTCTGGAAACACCATATATTTT. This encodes CASSERSSGNTIYF.

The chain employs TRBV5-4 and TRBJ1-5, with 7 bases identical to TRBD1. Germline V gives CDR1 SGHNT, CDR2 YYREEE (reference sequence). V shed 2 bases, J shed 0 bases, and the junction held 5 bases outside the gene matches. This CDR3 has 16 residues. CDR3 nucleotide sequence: TGTGCCAGCAGCTTAAGAACAGGGGATAGCAATCAGCCCCAGCATTTT. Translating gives CASSLRTGDSNQPQHF.

The chain's CDR3 is CATSRDLGAISGGEQYF. The DNA of the CDR3 is TGTGCCACCAGCAGAGATTTAGGAGCGATCTCCGGAGGCGAGCAGTACTTC. The rearrangement joins TRBV15 to TRBJ2-7; a possible D gene is TRBD2 (5 bases). The germline V gene encodes CDR1 LNHNV and CDR2 YYDKDF (reference sequence). The CDR3 consists of 17 residues. V lost 0 bases and J lost 6, with 21 bases in between.